The present entry profiles one TCR beta chain with its context. Trimming left V 2 bases short and J 2 bases short, with 13 bases between. CDR1 is MGHRA and CDR2 is YSYEKL in the germline V gene. The CDR3 runs to 15 residues. The data were taken from a study of cytomegalovirus exposure and HLA in healthy donors. The overall study: Unique TCR beta sequences numbering approximately 120 million came from 150 million to 200 million T cells in an earlier analysis.

Donors showed nominal health when sampled, although they likely had unrecorded immune exposures. PCR primers comprised 60 Vbeta and 13 Jbeta primers. TCRdb keeps only in-frame clones here, not all; method: immunoSEQ multiplex PCR. Found here are approximately 210,000 clones, 87% of them singletons; the top ten hold 1.3%. The chain employs TRBV4-1 and TRBJ2-7; possibly TRBD1 for D (5 bases). Material for sequencing was PBMCs. The clonotype originates from a man aged 30 to 45 in good health and CMV-seronegative. The CDR3 DNA is TGCGCCAGCAGCCAATCGGCGTCGGACACCTACGAGCAGTACTTC. It translates to CASSQSASDTYEQYF.